Each of the 30 T cell receptor beta chains below was sequenced from the same sample in a study of type 1 and type 2 diabetes patients. The PCR template was genomic DNA. The TCR beta CDR3 region was amplified using 30 forward and 13 reverse primers. TCRdb fed the multiplex PCR reads into MiXCR, producing one record per CDR3 protein. The top ten clones hold approximately 15% of a sample with fewer than 350,000 distinct CDR3 sequences, around 47% of them seen once. Sequencing input: peripheral blood mononuclear cells (PBMCs). These TCRs come from a man between 18 and 35 years old with type 2 diabetes.

The CDR3 spells CASRPSTGPGEQYF. In DNA form, the CDR3 reads TGTGCCAGCAGACCTTCGACGGGGCCTGGCGAGCAGTACTTC. The chain carries TRBV2 and TRBJ2-7; D tentatively fits TRBD1 or TRBD2 (5 bases each). V shed 6 bases and J shed 6 bases, with 18 bases lying between them. The CDR3 consists of 14 residues. Germline CDR1 and CDR2: SNHLY and FYNNEI.

The chain recombines TRBV4-2 with TRBJ2-1; possibly TRBD2 for D (5 bases). Germline V lookup: CDR1 LGHNA, CDR2 YNFKEQ. The CDR3 is made up of 13 amino acids. The V end lost 4 bases, the J end lost 8 bases, and 12 bases lay between the germline ends. CDR3 residues: CASSRREGDEQFF. In nucleotides, the CDR3 is TGTGCCAGCAGCCGACGAGAGGGCGATGAGCAGTTCTTC.

V and J are TRBV7-9 and TRBJ2-2; D is unclear. Germline V gene lookup returns CDR1 SEHNR and CDR2 FQNEAQ (reference sequence). The CDR3 loop spans 17 amino acids. Trimming cost V 2 bases and J 3 bases, with 16 bases left between them. CDR3 nucleotide sequence: TGTGCCAGCAGCTTACTCATGGGTAACCCGCACACCGGGGAGCTGTTTTTT. Amino acids: CASSLLMGNPHTGELFF. Drawing the rest from reference TRBV7-9 and TRBJ2-2, the complete variable domain is DTGVSQNPRHKITKRGQNVTFRCDPISEHNRLYWYRQTLGQGPEFLTYFQNEAQLEKSRLLSDRFSAERPKGSFSTLEIQRTEQGDSAMYLCASSLLMGNPHTGELFFGEGSRLTVL.

The rearrangement links TRBV28 to TRBJ2-7; 9 nucleotides align to TRBD1. The ends lost 6 bases at V and 6 bases at J; junction bases unmatched: 12. CDR1 is MDHEN and CDR2 is SYDVKM in the germline V gene. The CDR3 totals 15 residues. The CDR3 coding sequence is TGTGCCAGCAGCTCGACCGGGACAGGGTACTTCGAGCAGTACTTC. Amino acids: CASSSTGTGYFEQYF.

This clonotype has at least ten counts. This sequence joins TRBV5-1 and TRBJ1-6; possible D gene TRBD1, 6 bases. The CDR3 has 15 amino acids. Trimming took off 0 bases at V and 7 bases at J, with 11 bases between the two ends. The germline V gene has CDR1 SGHRS and CDR2 YFSETQ. In nucleotides, the CDR3 is TGCGCCAGCAGCTTGGGGGGGGCAGACAATTCACCCCTCCACTTT. Amino acid sequence: CASSLGGADNSPLHF. Variable domain in full (rest from reference TRBV5-1 and TRBJ1-6): KAGVTQTPRYLIKTRGQQVTLSCSPISGHRSVSWYQQTPGQGLQFLFEYFSETQRNKGNFPGRFSGRQFSNSRSEMNVSTLELGDSALYLCASSLGGADNSPLHFGNGTRLTVT.

V gene TRBV20-1 combines with J gene TRBJ2-7; TRBD2 matches at 10 bases. The CDR3 extends over 15 amino acids. Trimming cost V 6 bases and J 0 bases; bases outside gene matches: 8. From germline, CDR1 is DFQATT and CDR2 SNEGSKA (reference sequence). The CDR3 DNA follows: TGCAGTGCCCTTAGCGGGAGGAAGAGCTCCTACGAGCAGTACTTC. Protein sequence: CSALSGRKSSYEQYF.

In its sample, this clonotype was seen once. The rearrangement uses TRBV5-1 and TRBJ1-1; no clear D. The CDR3 loop spans 14 amino acids. The germline V and J ends were trimmed by 4 bases and 6 bases, with 16 bases remaining between them. Per germline, CDR1 SGHRS and CDR2 YFSETQ. Written as DNA, the CDR3 is TGCGCCAGCAGCCCCCCCGCGAGTGGGTCTGAAGCTTTCTTT. Translation: CASSPPASGSEAFF.

In this sample, this clonotype turned up a few times. V gene TRBV19 combines with J gene TRBJ2-6; D is unclear. The length of the CDR3 is 13 residues. CDR1 and CDR2 from the germline V gene are LNHDA and SQIVND (reference sequence). The V end lost 7 bases, the J end lost 0 bases, and 4 bases lay between the germline ends. DNA for the CDR3: TGTGCCAGTACCGCCTCTGGGGCCAACGTCCTGACTTTC. Translated: CASTASGANVLTF. Variable domain in full (rest from reference TRBV19 and TRBJ2-6): DGGITQSPKYLFRKEGQNVTLSCEQNLNHDAMYWYRQDPGQGLRLIYYSQIVNDFQKGDIAEGYSVSREKKESFPLTVTSAQKNPTAFYLCASTASGANVLTFGAGSRLTVL.

This chain connects TRBV2 to TRBJ2-1; maybe TRBD2 (7 bases). V lost 8 bases, J lost 4 bases, and 18 bases lay in between. The CDR3 consists of 15 residues. CDR1 and CDR2 (germline): SNHLY, FYNNEI. DNA for the CDR3: TGTGCCAGCGCTCTAAAAGGGGGGGTTTACAATGAGCAGTTCTTC. This codes for CASALKGGVYNEQFF. The whole variable domain, remainder taken from reference TRBV2 and TRBJ2-1, is EPEVTQTPSHQVTQMGQEVILRCVPISNHLYFYWYRQILGQKVEFLVSFYNNEISEKSEIFDDQFSVERPDGSNFTLKIRSTKLEDSAMYFCASALKGGVYNEQFFGPGTRLTVL.

J is TRBJ1-6 and V is TRBV6-6, with 9 bases aligning to TRBD1. With V trimmed by 4 bases and J by 10 bases, 11 bases remained unmatched. The CDR3 is 16 residues long. In germline, CDR1 is MNHNY, CDR2 SVGAGI (reference sequence). CDR3 coding DNA: TGTGCCAGCAGTTTCCCCGCGGGACAGGGTGTCTCACCCCTCCACTTT. This sequence encodes CASSFPAGQGVSPLHF.

This clonotype was counted many times. The rearrangement links TRBV10-2 to TRBJ1-1; no firm D call. Germline CDR1 is WSHSY and CDR2 is SAAADI. The CDR3 runs 13 residues. V lost 2 bases to trimming and J lost 5 bases, with 9 bases between them. CDR3 DNA: TGCGCCAGCAGTGAGAGGGTTTCGACTGAAGCTTTCTTT. This gives the protein CASSERVSTEAFF.

This rearrangement joins TRBV25-1 to TRBJ2-7; 7 nucleotides align to TRBD2. Germline V gene lookup returns CDR1 MGHDK and CDR2 SYGVNS. The CDR3 runs to 13 residues. V was pared by 3 bases and J by 5 bases, with 4 bases of the junction left unmatched. CDR3 sequence (DNA): TGTGCCAGCAGTGAGGAGGCGGGGGACGAGCAGTACTTC. The encoded protein is CASSEEAGDEQYF.

With regard to this clonotype: Likely a read error: the CDR3 ends without its conserved phenylalanine or tryptophan. The chain has TRBV4-1 and TRBJ1-4, with D hard to call. CDR3 length: 13 amino acids. V lost 1 base and J 5 bases, leaving 5 bases between the germline ends. Germline assignment: CDR1 MGHRA and CDR2 YSYEKL. In nucleotides, the CDR3 is TGCGCCAGCAGCCAAGTCAGAAATGAAAAACTGTTTCTT. The encoded protein is CASSQVRNEKLFL.

The rearrangement joins TRBV28 to TRBJ2-7; no clear D. The CDR3 loop spans 12 amino acids. Germline V gene data show CDR1 as MDHEN and CDR2 as SYDVKM. Trimming removed 4 bases from V and 5 bases from J, with 9 bases in between. CDR3 sequence: CASSSLGNEQYF. The CDR3 DNA is TGTGCCAGCAGTTCCCTAGGCAACGAGCAGTACTTC. Full variable domain (remainder filled in from reference TRBV28 and TRBJ2-7): DVKVTQSSRYLVKRTGEKVFLECVQDMDHENMFWYRQDPGLGLRLIYFSYDVKMKEKGDIPEGYSVSREKKERFSLILESASTNQTSMYLCASSSLGNEQYFGPGTRLTVT.

This clonotype was recorded once. The chain recombines TRBV10-3 with TRBJ2-1; D not certain. Germline values: CDR1 ENHRY, CDR2 SYGVKD. V was clipped by 0 bases and J by 8 bases, with 14 bases between them. This CDR3 comprises 15 residues. Here the CDR3 reads CAISESERPEDEQFF. CDR3 coding DNA: TGTGCCATCAGTGAGTCCGAAAGACCCGAGGATGAGCAGTTCTTC.

This clonotype showed up just a few times. The chain recombines TRBV5-1 with TRBJ2-7; the D gene is possibly TRBD1 (6 bases). This CDR3 has 15 residues. Germline V lookup: CDR1 SGHRS, CDR2 YFSETQ. V was trimmed by 0 bases and J by 2 bases, leaving 12 bases between them. The CDR3: CASSLVVRGAYEQYF. Here the CDR3 DNA reads TGCGCCAGCAGCTTGGTGGTCAGGGGCGCCTACGAGCAGTACTTC.

The chain employs TRBV28 and TRBJ2-7; 10 bases align to TRBD2. In germline, CDR1 is MDHEN, CDR2 SYDVKM. Germline trimming cut 5 bases from V and 7 bases from J; bases unmatched to any gene: 8. This CDR3 region has 14 residues. CDR3 sequence (DNA): TGTGCCAGCAGTCCCAGCGGGGGGGTGGTAGAGCAGTACTTC. Protein product: CASSPSGGVVEQYF.

The rearrangement uses TRBV14 and TRBJ2-7; D gene ambiguous. The CDR3 has 13 residues. Germline loops: CDR1 SGHDN, CDR2 FVKESK. Trimming pared 4 bases from V and 1 base from J, leaving 8 bases between. CDR3 DNA sequence: TGTGCCAGCAGCCCTGGGTATTCCTACGAGCAGTACTTC. Translating it yields CASSPGYSYEQYF.

The rearrangement uses TRBV13 and TRBJ2-5, with D tentatively TRBD1 (6 bases). CDR3 size: 14 residues. CDR1 PRHDT and CDR2 FYEKMQ come from the germline V gene (reference sequence). V was pared by 7 bases and J by 2 bases, with 14 bases between. CDR3 in amino acids: CASTRAGTQETQYF. CDR3 bases: TGTGCCAGCACCAGGGCAGGGACACAAGAGACCCAGTACTTC.

This clonotype was seen a few times. The chain recombines TRBV12-3 or TRBV12-4 with TRBJ1-4; D is uncertain. This CDR3 is 17 amino acids long. With 5 bases removed from V and 0 bases from J, the gap between germline ends came to 16 bases. The CDR3 region is CASSNYRTVATNEKLFF. The DNA for the CDR3 is TGTGCCAGCAGTAACTACAGAACCGTAGCAACTAATGAAAAACTGTTTTTT.

This clonotype has just a few counts. CDR3 in amino acids: CSAKVTFTLYGYTF. The CDR3 region has the DNA TGCAGTGCCAAGGTGACATTTACTCTATATGGCTACACCTTC. The chain links TRBV20-1 to TRBJ1-2; unclear D gene. V gave up 6 bases and J gave up 5 bases, with 19 bases separating them. The CDR3 totals 14 residues. Germline loops: CDR1 DFQATT, CDR2 SNEGSKA (reference sequence).

The chain combines TRBV4-1 with TRBJ1-1, with a weak D call TRBD1 (5 bases). Germline V lookup: CDR1 MGHRA, CDR2 YSYEKL. Deletions cut 5 bases from V and 7 bases from J, with 14 bases between. This CDR3 comprises 13 residues. The CDR3 region has the DNA TGCGCCAGCAGCGGTCCCGGGACGGTTGAAGCTTTCTTT. Residues: CASSGPGTVEAFF.

This clonotype was counted once. The junction differs from germline at one of its ends, possibly a read error. The gene calls are TRBV10-3 and TRBJ2-7; possibly TRBD1 or TRBD2 for D (5 bases each). This CDR3 is 14 amino acids long. Germline CDR1 and CDR2: ENHRY and SYGVKD. This chain's CDR3 is CASSMEAGMIEQYF. CDR3 nucleotides: TGTGCCAGCAGTATGGAGGCAGGGATGATCGAGCAGTACTTC.

The V gene is TRBV6-5, the J gene TRBJ1-1; no clear D gene. Germline CDR1 is MNHEY and CDR2 is SVGAGI. The CDR3 spans 13 residues. Trimming removed 2 bases from V and 3 bases from J, with 7 bases in between. The CDR3 coding sequence is TGTGCCAGCAGTTACCGGCAGTACACTGAAGCTTTCTTT. It is translated as CASSYRQYTEAFF.

Only one count was recorded for this clonotype. This chain connects TRBV14 to TRBJ1-1; D is uncertain. Trimming took 4 bases from V and 1 from J, leaving 10 bases between them. Germline loops: CDR1 SGHDN, CDR2 FVKESK. This CDR3 region has 14 residues. In DNA, the CDR3 is TGTGCCAGCAGCCCCCTCGGGTCGAACACTGAAGCTTTCTTT. Residues: CASSPLGSNTEAFF.

The chain has TRBV20-1 and TRBJ1-2; D not certain. The CDR3 length is 11 residues. CDR1 and CDR2 (germline): DFQATT, SNEGSKA (reference sequence). V gave up 3 bases and J gave up 4 bases, with 6 bases separating them. The CDR3: CSASQTYGYTF. CDR3 DNA sequence: TGCAGTGCTAGCCAGACCTATGGCTACACCTTC.

This clonotype was observed a handful of times. The chain has TRBV19 and TRBJ2-2; no firm D call. This CDR3 has 16 amino acids. Trimming took 3 bases from V and 0 from J, leaving 11 bases between them. Germline CDR1 reads LNHDA; CDR2 reads SQIVND (reference sequence). The CDR3 is CASSIVSVPNTGELFF. The DNA for the CDR3 is TGTGCCAGTAGTATTGTGTCGGTACCGAACACCGGGGAGCTGTTTTTT.

The V call is TRBV10-3, the J call TRBJ2-7; the match to TRBD1 covers 7 bases. V shed 3 bases, J shed 1 base, and the junction held 18 bases outside the gene matches. The CDR3 is 19 residues long. The germline V gene has CDR1 ENHRY and CDR2 SYGVKD. The CDR3 loop is CAISDLTKRTGRPSYEQYF. CDR3 sequence (DNA): TGTGCCATCAGTGACCTTACCAAACGGACAGGCCGTCCTTCCTACGAGCAGTACTTC.

CDR3 protein: CASSDPSGTAPYNEQFF. In nucleotides, the CDR3 is TGCGCCAGCAGTGACCCTTCCGGGACAGCTCCCTACAATGAGCAGTTCTTC. V is TRBV5-1 and J is TRBJ2-1; 7 nucleotides align to TRBD1. The CDR3 is 17 amino acids. CDR1 and CDR2 (germline): SGHRS, YFSETQ. V gave up 5 bases and J gave up 2 bases; unmatched junction bases: 13.

CDR3: CASSGSGSGTDTQYF. The CDR3 coding sequence is TGTGCCAGCAGCGGAAGCGGGAGCGGTACAGATACGCAGTATTTT. The V gene is TRBV12-3 or TRBV12-4, the J gene TRBJ2-3; the match to TRBD2 covers 8 bases. CDR3 length equals 15 residues. V lost 6 bases and J lost 3; bases outside the gene matches: 8.